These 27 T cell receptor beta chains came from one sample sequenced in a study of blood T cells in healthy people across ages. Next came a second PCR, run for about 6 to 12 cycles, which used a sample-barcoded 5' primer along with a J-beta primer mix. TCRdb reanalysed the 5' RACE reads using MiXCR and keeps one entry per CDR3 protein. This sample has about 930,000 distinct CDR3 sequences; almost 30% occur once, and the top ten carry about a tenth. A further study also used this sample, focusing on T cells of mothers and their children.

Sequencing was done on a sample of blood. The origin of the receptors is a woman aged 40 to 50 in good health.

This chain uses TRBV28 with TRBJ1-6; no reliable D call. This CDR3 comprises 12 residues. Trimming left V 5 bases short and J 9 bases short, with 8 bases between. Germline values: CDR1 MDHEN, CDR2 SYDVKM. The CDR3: CASSVQSSPLHF. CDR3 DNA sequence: TGTGCCAGCAGTGTACAGAGTTCACCCCTCCACTTT.

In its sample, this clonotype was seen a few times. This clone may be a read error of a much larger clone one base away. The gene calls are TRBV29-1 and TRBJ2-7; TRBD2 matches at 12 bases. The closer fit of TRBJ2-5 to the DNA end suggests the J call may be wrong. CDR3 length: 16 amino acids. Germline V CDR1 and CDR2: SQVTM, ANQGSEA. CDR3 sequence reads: CSGVEATSGGSETQYF. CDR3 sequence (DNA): TGCAGCGGTGTAGAGGCGACTAGCGGGGGTTCAGAGACCCAGTACTTC.

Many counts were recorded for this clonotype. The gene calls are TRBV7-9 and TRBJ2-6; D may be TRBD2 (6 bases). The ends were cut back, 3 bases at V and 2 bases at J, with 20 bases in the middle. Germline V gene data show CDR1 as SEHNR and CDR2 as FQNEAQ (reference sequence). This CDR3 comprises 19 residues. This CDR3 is CASSLSRRTITTGANVLTF. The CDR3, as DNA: TGTGCCAGCAGCTTGAGTCGGCGGACTATCACTACTGGGGCCAACGTCCTGACTTTC.

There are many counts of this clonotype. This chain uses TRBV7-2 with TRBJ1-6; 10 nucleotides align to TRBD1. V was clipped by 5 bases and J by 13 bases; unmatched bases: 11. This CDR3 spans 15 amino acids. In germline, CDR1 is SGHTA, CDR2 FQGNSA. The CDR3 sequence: CASSQHPGQGFPLHF. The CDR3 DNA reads TGTGCCAGCAGCCAACATCCGGGACAGGGGTTCCCCCTCCACTTT.

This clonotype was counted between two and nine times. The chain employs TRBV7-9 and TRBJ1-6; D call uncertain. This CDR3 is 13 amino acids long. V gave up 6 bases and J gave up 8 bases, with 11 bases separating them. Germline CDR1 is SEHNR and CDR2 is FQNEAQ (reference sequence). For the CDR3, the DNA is TGTGCCAGCAGGGCCTCCGGGGATTCACCCCTCCACTTT. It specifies CASRASGDSPLHF.

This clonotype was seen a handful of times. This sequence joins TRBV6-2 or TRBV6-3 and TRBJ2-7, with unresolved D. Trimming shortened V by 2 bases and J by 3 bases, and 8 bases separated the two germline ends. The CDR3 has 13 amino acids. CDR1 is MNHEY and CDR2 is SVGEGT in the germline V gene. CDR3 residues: CASSYPLNYEQYF. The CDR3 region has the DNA TGTGCCAGCAGTTACCCACTGAACTACGAGCAGTACTTC.

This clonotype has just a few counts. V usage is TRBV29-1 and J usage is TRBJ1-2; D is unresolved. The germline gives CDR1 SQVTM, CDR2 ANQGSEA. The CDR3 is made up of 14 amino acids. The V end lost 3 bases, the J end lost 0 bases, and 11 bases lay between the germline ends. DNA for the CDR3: TGCAGCGTTGAGGGAGCCCTGACTAACTATGGCTACACCTTC. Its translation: CSVEGALTNYGYTF.

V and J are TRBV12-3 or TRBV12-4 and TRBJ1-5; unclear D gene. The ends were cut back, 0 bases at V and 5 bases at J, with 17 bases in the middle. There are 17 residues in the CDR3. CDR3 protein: CASSLALYTLLHQPQHF. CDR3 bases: TGTGCCAGCAGTTTAGCCCTCTACACATTACTTCATCAGCCCCAGCATTTT.

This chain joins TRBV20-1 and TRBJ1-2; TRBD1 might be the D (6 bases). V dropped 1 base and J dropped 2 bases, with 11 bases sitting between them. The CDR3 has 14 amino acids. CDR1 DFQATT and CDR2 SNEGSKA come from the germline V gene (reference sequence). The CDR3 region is CSARGWDTNYGYTF. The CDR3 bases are TGCAGTGCTAGAGGATGGGACACCAACTATGGCTACACCTTC.

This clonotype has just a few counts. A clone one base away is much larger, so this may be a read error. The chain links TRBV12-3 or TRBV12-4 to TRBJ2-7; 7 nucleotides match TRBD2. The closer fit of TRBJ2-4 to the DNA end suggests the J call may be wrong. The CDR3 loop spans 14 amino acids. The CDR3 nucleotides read TGTGCCAGCAGCCCGACTAGCAGGGTTGGCATTCAGTACTTC. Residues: CASSPTSRVGIQYF.

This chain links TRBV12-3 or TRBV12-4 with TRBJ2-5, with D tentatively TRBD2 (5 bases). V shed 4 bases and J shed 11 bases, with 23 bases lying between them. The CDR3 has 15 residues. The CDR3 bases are TGTGCCAGCAGTTCCGCCCGTACTAGTCCAGATACGCAGTACTTC. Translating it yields CASSSARTSPDTQYF.

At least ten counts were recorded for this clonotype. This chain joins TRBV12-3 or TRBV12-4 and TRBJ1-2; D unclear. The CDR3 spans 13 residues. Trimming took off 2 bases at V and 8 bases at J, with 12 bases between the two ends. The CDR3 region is CASSLSRAGGYTF. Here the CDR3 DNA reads TGTGCCAGCAGTTTAAGCCGCGCGGGCGGCTACACCTTC.

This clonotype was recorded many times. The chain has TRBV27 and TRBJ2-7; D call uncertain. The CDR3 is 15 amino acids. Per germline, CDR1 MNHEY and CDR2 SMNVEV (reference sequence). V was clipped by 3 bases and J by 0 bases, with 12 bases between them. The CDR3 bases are TGTGCCAGCAGTTTGGACCCAGGCAACTCCTACGAGCAGTACTTC. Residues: CASSLDPGNSYEQYF.

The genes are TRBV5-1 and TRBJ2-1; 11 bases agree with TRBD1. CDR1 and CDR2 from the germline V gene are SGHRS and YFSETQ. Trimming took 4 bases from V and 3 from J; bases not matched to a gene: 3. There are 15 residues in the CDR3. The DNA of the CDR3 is TGCGCCAGCAGCGTGGGACAGGGGGACTACAATGAGCAGTTCTTC. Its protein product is CASSVGQGDYNEQFF. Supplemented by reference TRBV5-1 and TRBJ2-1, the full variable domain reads KAGVTQTPRYLIKTRGQQVTLSCSPISGHRSVSWYQQTPGQGLQFLFEYFSETQRNKGNFPGRFSGRQFSNSRSEMNVSTLELGDSALYLCASSVGQGDYNEQFFGPGTRLTVL.

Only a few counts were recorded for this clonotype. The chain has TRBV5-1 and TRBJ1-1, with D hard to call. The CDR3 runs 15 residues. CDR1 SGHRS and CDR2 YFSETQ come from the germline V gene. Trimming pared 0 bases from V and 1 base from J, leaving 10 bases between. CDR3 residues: CASSLDRVANTEAFF. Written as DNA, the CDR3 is TGCGCCAGCAGCTTGGATAGGGTTGCGAACACTGAAGCTTTCTTT. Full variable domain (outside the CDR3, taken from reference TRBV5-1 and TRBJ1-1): KAGVTQTPRYLIKTRGQQVTLSCSPISGHRSVSWYQQTPGQGLQFLFEYFSETQRNKGNFPGRFSGRQFSNSRSEMNVSTLELGDSALYLCASSLDRVANTEAFFGQGTRLTVV.

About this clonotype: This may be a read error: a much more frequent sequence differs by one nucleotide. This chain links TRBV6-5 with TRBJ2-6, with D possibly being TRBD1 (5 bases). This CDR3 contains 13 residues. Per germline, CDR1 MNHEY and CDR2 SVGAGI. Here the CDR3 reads CASSYAGANVQTF. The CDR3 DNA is TGTGCCAGCAGTTACGCTGGGGCCAACGTCCAGACTTTC.

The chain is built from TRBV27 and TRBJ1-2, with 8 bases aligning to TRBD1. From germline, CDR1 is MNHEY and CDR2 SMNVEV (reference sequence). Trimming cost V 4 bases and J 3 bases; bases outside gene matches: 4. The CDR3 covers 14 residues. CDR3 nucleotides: TGTGCCAGCAGTTCCCGGGACAGGCACTATGGCTACACCTTC. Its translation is CASSSRDRHYGYTF.

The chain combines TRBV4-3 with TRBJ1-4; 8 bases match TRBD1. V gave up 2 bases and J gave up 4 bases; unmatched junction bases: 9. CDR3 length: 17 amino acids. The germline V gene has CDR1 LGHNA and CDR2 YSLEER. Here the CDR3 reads CASSQNPGQAFNEKLFF. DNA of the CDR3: TGCGCCAGCAGCCAAAATCCGGGACAGGCCTTTAATGAAAAACTGTTTTTT.

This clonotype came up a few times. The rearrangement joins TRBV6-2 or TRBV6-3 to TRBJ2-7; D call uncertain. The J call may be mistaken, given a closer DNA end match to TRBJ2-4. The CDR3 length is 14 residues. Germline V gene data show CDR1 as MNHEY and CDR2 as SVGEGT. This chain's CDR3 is CASSYSNPRNIQYF. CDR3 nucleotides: TGTGCCAGCAGTTACTCGAATCCCCGCAACATTCAGTACTTC.

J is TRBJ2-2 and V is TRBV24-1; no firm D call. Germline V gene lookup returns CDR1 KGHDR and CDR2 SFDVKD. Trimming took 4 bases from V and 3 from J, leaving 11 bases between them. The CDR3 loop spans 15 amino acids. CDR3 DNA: TGTGCCACCAGTGACCCGGGCCACTACACCGGGGAGCTGTTTTTT. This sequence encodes CATSDPGHYTGELFF.

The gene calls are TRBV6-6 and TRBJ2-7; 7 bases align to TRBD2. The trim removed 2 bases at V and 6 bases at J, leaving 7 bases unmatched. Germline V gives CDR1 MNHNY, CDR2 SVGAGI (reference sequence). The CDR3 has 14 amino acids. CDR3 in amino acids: CASSYGVGEGEQYF. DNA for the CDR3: TGTGCCAGCAGTTACGGCGTGGGGGAGGGCGAGCAGTACTTC.

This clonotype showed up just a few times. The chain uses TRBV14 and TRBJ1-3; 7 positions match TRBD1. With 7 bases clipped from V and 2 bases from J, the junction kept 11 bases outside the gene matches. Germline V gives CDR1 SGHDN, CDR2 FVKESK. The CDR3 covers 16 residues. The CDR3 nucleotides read TGTGCCAGCAACTCCGGACAGGCAATTCCTGGAAACACCATATATTTT. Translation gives CASNSGQAIPGNTIYF.

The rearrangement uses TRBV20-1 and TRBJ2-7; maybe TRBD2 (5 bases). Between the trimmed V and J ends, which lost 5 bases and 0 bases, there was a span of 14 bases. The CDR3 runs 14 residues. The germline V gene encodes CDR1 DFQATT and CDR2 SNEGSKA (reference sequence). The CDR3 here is CSALGLRSSYEQYF. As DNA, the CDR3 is TGCAGTGCTCTCGGACTGAGAAGCTCCTACGAGCAGTACTTC.

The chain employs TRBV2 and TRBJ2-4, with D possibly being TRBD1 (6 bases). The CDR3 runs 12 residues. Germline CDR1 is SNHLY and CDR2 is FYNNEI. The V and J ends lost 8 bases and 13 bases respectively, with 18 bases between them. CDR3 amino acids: CASRAGEYEQYF. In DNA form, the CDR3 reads TGTGCCAGCCGGGCAGGGGAGTATGAGCAGTACTTC.

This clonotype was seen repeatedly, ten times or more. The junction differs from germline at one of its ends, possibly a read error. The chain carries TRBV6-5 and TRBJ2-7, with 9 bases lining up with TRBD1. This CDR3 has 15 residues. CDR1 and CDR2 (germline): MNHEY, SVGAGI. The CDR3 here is CARRAGQGTTYEQYF. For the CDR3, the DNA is TGTGCCCGCAGAGCCGGACAGGGGACGACCTACGAGCAGTACTTC.

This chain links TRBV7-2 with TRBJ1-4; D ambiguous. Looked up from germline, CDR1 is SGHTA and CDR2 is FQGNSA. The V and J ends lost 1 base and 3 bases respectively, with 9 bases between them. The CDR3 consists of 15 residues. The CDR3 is CASSLEGQPNEKLFF. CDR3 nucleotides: TGTGCCAGCAGCTTAGAAGGTCAGCCTAATGAAAAACTGTTTTTT.

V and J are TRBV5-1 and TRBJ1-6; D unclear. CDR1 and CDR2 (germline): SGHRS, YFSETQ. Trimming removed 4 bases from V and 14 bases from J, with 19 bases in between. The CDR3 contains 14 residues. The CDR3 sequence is CASSESRPSGSLHF. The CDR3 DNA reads TGCGCCAGCAGCGAGAGCCGACCCTCTGGGTCCCTCCACTTT.